This TCR beta chain was identified during a study of T cells in Graves' hyperthyroidism and ophthalmopathy. General observations from the study: The model made its ophthalmopathy prediction, and onset followed a median about 6 months later.

Germline V gives CDR1 DFQATT, CDR2 SNEGSKA (reference sequence). Trimming at V came to 6 bases and at J to 0 bases, leaving 7 bases not matched to a gene. The CDR3 is 16 residues long. This clonotype was detected ten times or more. Its antigen is not known. What was amplified from RNA transcripts were TCR beta CDR3 regions. Primed by the HTBI set, a first-round RT-PCR was run on the TCR CDR3. Via MiXCR, TCRdb re-called the multiplex PCR reads, giving one row per CDR3 protein. Here the sample spans roughly 640,000 distinct CDR3 sequences, around 16% being singletons. This receptor was identified in a woman aged 40 to 49 with Graves' ophthalmopathy. The chain joins TRBV20-1 to TRBJ2-5, with 13 bases aligning to TRBD2. Sequencing was performed on blood. This CDR3 reads CSASGTSGVYQETQYF. The CDR3 region has the DNA TGCAGTGCCTCCGGGACTAGCGGGGTGTACCAAGAGACCCAGTACTTC.